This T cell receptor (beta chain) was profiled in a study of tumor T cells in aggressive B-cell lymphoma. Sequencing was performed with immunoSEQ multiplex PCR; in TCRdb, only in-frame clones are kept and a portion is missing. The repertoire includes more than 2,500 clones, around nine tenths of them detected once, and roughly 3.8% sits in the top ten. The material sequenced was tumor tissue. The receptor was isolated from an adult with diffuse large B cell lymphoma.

CDR3 protein: CARSLGLAGGPSYNEQFF. The CDR3, as DNA: TGTGCCAGAAGCTTGGGACTAGCGGGAGGGCCTTCCTACAATGAGCAGTTCTTC. The rearrangement uses TRBV5-3 and TRBJ2-1; 14 bases are a match to TRBD2. TRBV5-3 counts as an open reading frame of uncertain function. V lost 0 bases, J lost 1 base, and 3 bases stayed unmatched. CDR3 length: 18 amino acids.